This T cell receptor (beta chain) was sequenced in a study of blood T cell repertoires in COVID-19. Turning to the study itself: Specimens from acute and convalescent COVID-19 originated in the United States, Italy and Spain. In each case, the material was cDNA or gDNA derived from T cells, B-cell-depleted T cells, or PBMCs.

This CDR3 region has 14 residues. V was pared by 5 bases and J by 4 bases, with 7 bases of the junction left unmatched. The V gene's germline CDR1 is SGHTA and CDR2 FQGNSA. Study processing details: It was from reference gene primer amplification that nucleated cell counts were estimated. Assay: immunoSEQ multiplex PCR; the TCRdb copy retains only in-frame clones and omits some. Clone size and the V and J calls come from that table; the DNA yielded D and trimming. The repertoire holds about 360,000 clones, with around 83% as singletons. The sequenced sample was peripheral blood. This chain links TRBV7-2 with TRBJ2-5; 7 nucleotides align to TRBD2. This sequence was found in a man between 25 and 39 years old with active or convalescent COVID-19. The CDR3 region is CASSPPPGGETQYF. The CDR3 DNA reads as TGTGCCAGCAGCCCTCCCCCGGGGGGAGAGACCCAGTACTTC.